The 28 T cell receptor beta chains below come from one sample, sequenced in a study of cytomegalovirus exposure and HLA in healthy donors. The PCR contained 60 Vbeta and 13 Jbeta primers. The protocol was immunoSEQ multiplex PCR, while the TCRdb copy is restricted to in-frame clones and leaves out a portion. Of about 160,000 clones listed, about four fifths are singletons. The source material was PBMCs. The source is a boy aged 2-9 years in good health and CMV-seronegative.

The J gene is TRBJ2-7, the V gene TRBV29-1, with no clear D. Germline V gene lookup returns CDR1 SQVTM and CDR2 ANQGSEA. V lost 4 bases and J 3 bases, leaving 10 bases between the germline ends. The CDR3 totals 12 residues. Here the CDR3 reads CSVVLRGYEQYF. CDR3 coding DNA: TGCAGCGTTGTACTAAGAGGCTACGAGCAGTACTTC.

This rearrangement joins TRBV5-1 to TRBJ2-5, with TRBD1 matching 8 bases. J gave up 1 base and V 4 bases, and 3 bases lay outside the gene matches. Per the germline V gene, CDR1 is SGHRS and CDR2 is YFSETQ. This CDR3 is 14 amino acids long. The CDR3 sequence is CASSPDRVQETQYF. Written as DNA, the CDR3 is TGCGCCAGCAGCCCGGACAGGGTCCAAGAGACCCAGTACTTC.

The chain couples TRBV20-1 to TRBJ1-2; D unclear. Germline V gene sequence: CDR1 DFQATT, CDR2 SNEGSKA (reference sequence). The V end lost 2 bases, the J end lost 8 bases, and 3 bases lay between the germline ends. This CDR3 is built from 9 residues. The CDR3 here is CSARTGYTF. The DNA for the CDR3 is TGCAGTGCTAGAACAGGCTACACCTTC.

The genes are TRBV6-5 and TRBJ2-2, with TRBD1 matching over 9 bases. This CDR3 comprises 14 residues. V shed 7 bases, J shed 6 bases, and the junction held 6 bases outside the gene matches. The germline gives CDR1 MNHEY, CDR2 SVGAGI. The CDR3 is CASNWDRAAGELFF. The CDR3 DNA sequence: TGTGCCAGCAATTGGGACAGGGCTGCCGGGGAGCTGTTTTTT.

The chain uses TRBV18 and TRBJ2-5; D is unclear. From germline, CDR1 is KGHSH and CDR2 LQKENI. This CDR3 contains 14 residues. V dropped 3 bases and J dropped 5 bases, with 13 bases sitting between them. CDR3 in amino acids: CASSPSSRLETQYF. The CDR3 DNA sequence: TGTGCCAGCTCACCTAGCAGCCGGTTGGAGACCCAGTACTTC.

This chain connects TRBV5-1 to TRBJ2-7; TRBD1 aligns across 8 bases. V lost 0 bases to trimming and J lost 0 bases; unmatched junction nucleotides: 2. Germline V gene data show CDR1 as SGHRS and CDR2 as YFSETQ. The CDR3 runs to 15 residues. The CDR3 loop reads CASSLGQGSSYEQYF. In DNA, the CDR3 is TGCGCCAGCAGCTTGGGACAGGGGAGCTCCTACGAGCAGTACTTC.

The chain has TRBV28 and TRBJ2-7, with a possible D match to TRBD2 (6 bases). CDR1 is MDHEN, CDR2 SYDVKM, per germline. The CDR3 consists of 13 residues. The V end was cut by 8 bases, the J end by 4 bases, with 15 bases between. The CDR3 sequence: CASQLGTDYEQYF. The DNA for the CDR3 is TGTGCCAGCCAACTTGGGACTGATTACGAGCAGTACTTC.

The rearrangement uses TRBV23-1 and TRBJ2-2; no firm D call. The J call is in doubt because the DNA end fits TRBJ1-3 better. TRBV23-1 carries the ORF label, with uncertain function. The CDR3 has 13 residues. CDR3 sequence: CASSQKRRNTIYF. In DNA form, the CDR3 reads TGCGCCAGCTCACAGAAGAGACGAAACACCATATATTTT.

The chain employs TRBV11-2 and TRBJ2-1, with D possibly being TRBD1 (6 bases). The CDR3 runs to 10 residues. Per germline, CDR1 SGHAT and CDR2 FQNNGV. The DNA of the CDR3 is TGTGCGGCAGGGGCGGGTGAGCAGTTCTTC. Translating it yields CAAGAGEQFF.

This chain links TRBV5-1 with TRBJ2-2; 8 bases line up with TRBD2. The germline V gene encodes CDR1 SGHRS and CDR2 YFSETQ. The CDR3 consists of 18 residues. V was clipped by 6 bases and J by 1 base; unmatched bases: 14. As DNA, the CDR3 is TGCGCCAGCACACCTCGGGGGGGTCTAGCGGAGAACACCGGGGAGCTGTTTTTT. Residues: CASTPRGGLAENTGELFF.

The chain employs TRBV30 and TRBJ2-7; perhaps TRBD1 as D (5 bases). The germline V gene encodes CDR1 GTSNPN and CDR2 SVGIG (reference sequence). The CDR3 totals 15 residues. V lost 0 bases, J lost 0 bases, and 12 bases lay in between. The CDR3 bases are TGTGCCTGGAGTGTACAGACAGATTACTCCTACGAGCAGTACTTC. Encoded protein: CAWSVQTDYSYEQYF.

The chain employs TRBV5-8 and TRBJ1-4; 7 bases are shared with TRBD1. Germline assignment: CDR1 SGHTS and CDR2 YDEGEE. The CDR3 totals 15 residues. J was trimmed by 8 bases and V by 0 bases; bases with no gene match: 7. Here the CDR3 reads CASSLEQDRPEKLFF. As DNA, the CDR3 is TGTGCCAGCAGCTTGGAACAGGACAGGCCCGAAAAACTGTTTTTT.

The chain couples TRBV18 to TRBJ1-5, with TRBD1 matching 8 bases. J lost 5 bases, V lost 2 bases, and 2 bases had no gene match. The CDR3 extends over 14 amino acids. In germline, CDR1 is KGHSH, CDR2 LQKENI. In DNA form, the CDR3 reads TGTGCCAGCTCACCATCAGGGGGCTATCAGCCCCAGCATTTT. Protein: CASSPSGGYQPQHF.

The chain has TRBV28 and TRBJ1-4; a weak D match, TRBD1 (5 bases). The CDR3 loop spans 15 amino acids. Trimming removed 7 bases from V and 7 bases from J, with 19 bases in between. Germline V CDR1 and CDR2: MDHEN, SYDVKM. The CDR3 sequence is CASTPGGTLSEKLFF. The CDR3 DNA is TGTGCCAGCACCCCGGGGGGGACGTTGAGTGAAAAACTGTTTTTT.

This clone was detected only a few times. The chain links TRBV5-1 to TRBJ1-5; TRBD1 is a possible D gene (5 bases). The CDR3 covers 15 residues. Germline CDR1 reads SGHRS; CDR2 reads YFSETQ. V dropped 5 bases and J dropped 0 bases, with 12 bases sitting between them. In DNA, the CDR3 is TGCGCCAGCAGGAAGACAGTAAATAGCAATCAGCCCCAGCATTTT. Translation: CASRKTVNSNQPQHF.

The rearrangement links TRBV10-3 to TRBJ2-5, with 14 bases aligning to TRBD2. V lost 4 bases and J lost 11; bases outside the gene matches: 12. The CDR3 length is 16 residues. In germline, CDR1 is ENHRY, CDR2 SYGVKD. The CDR3 DNA is TGTGCCATCAGTGGGCGGGGACTAGCGGGGGTCCGGGAGCAGTACTTC. The encoded protein is CAISGRGLAGVREQYF.

The chain joins TRBV2 to TRBJ2-7; TRBD2 matches 7 bases. The CDR3 has 16 amino acids. The J segment lost 0 bases and the V segment lost 6 bases, leaving 11 bases of the junction unmatched. Germline loops: CDR1 SNHLY, CDR2 FYNNEI. The CDR3 region is CASSSGTTSFSYEQYF. For the CDR3, the DNA is TGTGCCAGCAGCTCCGGGACTACCTCTTTCTCCTACGAGCAGTACTTC.

This chain links TRBV19 with TRBJ2-1; D is possibly TRBD2 (6 bases). The CDR3 consists of 16 residues. With 5 bases removed from V and 5 bases from J, the gap between germline ends came to 19 bases. From germline, CDR1 is LNHDA and CDR2 SQIVND (reference sequence). DNA for the CDR3: TGTGCCAGTAGTTTCGAACGGGAGTTTGACCACAATGAGCAGTTCTTC. As protein: CASSFEREFDHNEQFF.

The rearrangement uses TRBV6-1 and TRBJ2-5, with D tentatively TRBD1 (6 bases). The end of the DNA aligns better with TRBJ2-7, so the J call may be wrong. Germline CDR1 reads MNHNS; CDR2 reads SASEGT. The CDR3 length is 14 residues. CDR3 bases: TGTGCCAGCAGTGAAACAGGGCCCCTCTACGAGCAGTACTTC. Its translation is CASSETGPLYEQYF.

The CDR3 DNA follows: TGTGCCAGCAGCTTTAGTCCGGGACAGGGCTTCTACACCGGGGAGCTGTTTTTT. Amino acid sequence: CASSFSPGQGFYTGELFF. The chain joins TRBV5-6 to TRBJ2-2, with 9 positions matching TRBD1. The CDR3 runs to 18 residues. The J segment lost 3 bases and the V segment lost 2 bases, leaving 11 bases of the junction unmatched. CDR1 is SGHDT and CDR2 is YYEEEE in the germline V gene.

V usage is TRBV28 and J usage is TRBJ2-2, with unresolved D. CDR1 is MDHEN, CDR2 SYDVKM, per germline. Between the trimmed V and J ends, which lost 2 bases and 1 base, there was a span of 11 bases. This CDR3 spans 16 amino acids. The CDR3 nucleotides read TGTGCCAGCAGTTTACCCGTGACAAGGAACACCGGGGAGCTGTTTTTT. Its translation: CASSLPVTRNTGELFF.

The V gene is TRBV27, the J gene TRBJ1-5, with D tentatively TRBD1 (5 bases). Germline CDR1 MNHEY, CDR2 SMNVEV (reference sequence). The CDR3 runs to 14 residues. Trimming removed 2 bases from V and 5 bases from J, with 10 bases in between. CDR3 loop: CASSLLQGYQPQHF. CDR3 nucleotide sequence: TGTGCCAGCAGTTTACTGCAGGGATATCAGCCCCAGCATTTT.

This clone was picked up one time. The rearrangement joins TRBV5-5 to TRBJ1-3; TRBD1 aligns across 9 bases. The germline CDR1 and CDR2 sequences are SGHKS and YYEKEE (reference sequence). Germline trimming cut 6 bases from V and 4 bases from J; bases unmatched to any gene: 11. The length of the CDR3 is 16 residues. The CDR3 loop is CASTQPGQGMGNTIYF. CDR3 in DNA: TGTGCCAGCACCCAACCGGGACAGGGTATGGGAAACACCATATATTTT.

As to this clone: At the DNA level, this CDR3 is encoded by other sequences in the same sample as well. The CDR3 protein is CASSLTGYEQYF. In nucleotides, the CDR3 is TGTGCCAGCAGCTTGACAGGGTACGAGCAGTACTTC. The chain combines TRBV7-9 with TRBJ2-7; 7 nucleotides match TRBD1. J gave up 4 bases and V 3 bases, and 0 bases lay outside the gene matches. CDR3 length: 12 amino acids. Germline loops: CDR1 SEHNR, CDR2 FQNEAQ (reference sequence).

In DNA form, the CDR3 reads TGTGCCAGCAGTTACGGGCAAAACTATGGCTACACCTTC. This gives the protein CASSYGQNYGYTF. The chain employs TRBV6-6 and TRBJ1-2; no reliable D call. Germline values: CDR1 MNHNY, CDR2 SVGAGI (reference sequence). CDR3 length: 13 amino acids. V shed 2 bases and J shed 2 bases, with 6 bases lying between them.

V usage is TRBV5-1 and J usage is TRBJ2-1, with 8 bases matching TRBD2. CDR1 SGHRS and CDR2 YFSETQ come from the germline V gene. This CDR3 spans 16 amino acids. J lost 2 bases, V lost 4 bases, and 8 bases had no gene match. The CDR3 spells CASSPLPAGAYNEQFF. In DNA, the CDR3 is TGCGCCAGCAGCCCCCTCCCAGCGGGAGCCTACAATGAGCAGTTCTTC.

This rearrangement joins TRBV9 to TRBJ2-3; D is uncertain. Trimming cost V 0 bases and J 4 bases, with 9 bases left between them. The CDR3 consists of 14 residues. CDR1 is SGDLS and CDR2 is YYNGEE in the germline V gene. CDR3: CASSVGVGSDTQYF. CDR3 sequence (DNA): TGTGCCAGCAGCGTAGGTGTCGGGTCAGATACGCAGTATTTT.

This chain uses TRBV10-3 with TRBJ2-1; 11 positions agree with TRBD2. This CDR3 has 13 amino acids. Germline CDR1 and CDR2: ENHRY and SYGVKD. V gave up 10 bases and J gave up 7 bases; unmatched junction bases: 6. CDR3 nucleotides: TGTGCCACTACTAGCGGGAGACTAAATGAGCAGTTCTTC. Amino acid sequence: CATTSGRLNEQFF.